Below, 19 T cell receptor beta chains from the same sample are listed, as sequenced in a study of regulatory T cells in long-lasting Graves disease. Time point described: persistent/refractory GD, antithyroid drugs over 5 years with positive TRAb. Construction of the TCR library relied on RNA isolated from PBMCs. Arm-PCR of CDR3 regions and iRepertoire HTBI primers were the basis on which TCR beta libraries were built. MiXCR, run by TCRdb on the multiplex PCR reads, gives a single entry per CDR3 protein. The sample has 390,000 or so distinct CDR3 sequences, 23% seen once. The sample consisted of peripheral blood mononuclear cells (PBMCs), taken when the disease was refractory, from a patient treated with antithyroid drugs. The receptors shown here come from a woman aged 35 to 49 with Graves disease.

This clonotype was observed at least ten times. The chain employs TRBV11-2 and TRBJ2-2, with D unclear. Trimming pared 2 bases from V and 6 bases from J, leaving 10 bases between. Germline V gene lookup returns CDR1 SGHAT and CDR2 FQNNGV. This CDR3 spans 14 amino acids. CDR3 amino acids: CASSLQLVPGELFF. The DNA for the CDR3 is TGTGCCAGCAGCTTACAGTTAGTTCCCGGGGAGCTGTTTTTT.

V and J are TRBV15 and TRBJ2-7; TRBD2 agrees at 7 bases. The V and J ends lost 1 base and 4 bases, in that order; junction bases with no gene match: 4. CDR1 and CDR2 from the germline V gene are LNHNV and YYDKDF (reference sequence). The CDR3 is 14 residues long. CDR3 sequence: CATSRVGREYEQYF. In DNA, the CDR3 is TGTGCCACCAGCAGAGTTGGGCGGGAGTACGAGCAGTACTTC.

In this sample, this clonotype turned up many times. The chain is built from TRBV5-1 and TRBJ1-6; 11 nucleotides line up with TRBD1. CDR1 is SGHRS, CDR2 YFSETQ, per germline. The CDR3 runs to 16 residues. V lost 1 base, J lost 7 bases, and 4 bases stayed unmatched. The CDR3 sequence: CASSLIGTGGNSPLHF. DNA of the CDR3: TGCGCCAGCAGCTTGATCGGGACAGGGGGGAATTCACCCCTCCACTTT.

This chain links TRBV7-9 with TRBJ1-5; 8 nucleotides match TRBD1. The CDR3 extends over 16 amino acids. J was trimmed by 6 bases and V by 1 base; bases with no gene match: 8. Germline V gives CDR1 SEHNR, CDR2 FQNEAQ (reference sequence). CDR3 in amino acids: CASSLDGRGPGQPQHF. In DNA form, the CDR3 reads TGTGCCAGCAGCTTAGATGGCAGGGGGCCCGGTCAGCCCCAGCATTTT.

In its sample, this clonotype was seen many times. This sequence joins TRBV27 and TRBJ2-7; tentatively, D is TRBD2 (5 bases). Germline V gene sequence: CDR1 MNHEY, CDR2 SMNVEV (reference sequence). V was clipped by 2 bases and J by 3 bases, with 8 bases between them. The CDR3 has 13 residues. CDR3 in amino acids: CASSLHRDYEQYF. As DNA, the CDR3 is TGTGCCAGCAGTTTACACCGGGACTACGAGCAGTACTTC.

This clonotype was recorded many times. The CDR3 loop is CASSTPGGTYSNQPQHF. As DNA, the CDR3 is TGTGCCAGCAGTACCCCGGGAGGGACGTATAGCAATCAGCCCCAGCATTTT. The chain employs TRBV12-3 or TRBV12-4 and TRBJ1-5, with D perhaps matching TRBD1 (5 bases). This CDR3 is 17 amino acids long. Trimming took 5 bases from V and 0 from J, leaving 17 bases between them.

To note about this clonotype: This clone may be a read error of a much larger clone one base away. The V and J genes are TRBV12-3 or TRBV12-4 and TRBJ1-6; 7 bases line up with TRBD1. The CDR3 length is 16 residues. The CDR3 DNA reads as TGTGCCAGCAGAAAAGACAGGGTAGCCTATAATTCATCCCTCCACTTT. Its translation: CASRKDRVAYNSSLHF.

This clonotype was seen a few times. The V gene is TRBV5-5, the J gene TRBJ1-5; D gene ambiguous. The CDR3 covers 16 residues. V shed 5 bases and J shed 4 bases, with 19 bases lying between them. Germline V CDR1 and CDR2: SGHKS, YYEKEE (reference sequence). CDR3 nucleotides: TGTGCCAGCAGTGGCCAGGCAGCCCTTACAAATCAGCCCCAGCATTTT. Translating it yields CASSGQAALTNQPQHF.

About this clonotype: This may be a read error, as it is one base from a much larger clone. The chain employs TRBV29-1 and TRBJ1-5, with TRBD1 matching over 8 bases. After removal of 4 bases from V and 3 bases from J, the junction contained 8 bases not matched to a gene. CDR1 is SQVTM, CDR2 ANQGSEA, per germline. CDR3 length: 15 amino acids. DNA of the CDR3: TGCAGCGTTGGGCCCGGGACAGGCTCCAATCAGCCCCAGCATTTT. Translated: CSVGPGTGSNQPQHF.

The sample holds a few counts of this clonotype. This chain links TRBV7-2 with TRBJ2-5, with D perhaps matching TRBD2 (5 bases). Germline assignment: CDR1 SGHTA and CDR2 FQGNSA. V was clipped by 6 bases and J by 5 bases, with 16 bases between them. This CDR3 spans 14 amino acids. CDR3 DNA: TGTGCCAGCAGACTAAACGGGGTGACGGAGACCCAGTACTTC. As protein: CASRLNGVTETQYF.

The chain carries TRBV7-9 and TRBJ2-1; TRBD2 matches at 7 bases. CDR1 and CDR2 (germline): SEHNR, FQNEAQ (reference sequence). V shed 4 bases, J shed 6 bases, and the junction held 12 bases outside the gene matches. The CDR3 has 16 amino acids. The CDR3 nucleotides read TGTGCCAGCAGCTCAACTCTCGGGACTAAGACCAATGAGCAGTTCTTC. Translated, it gives CASSSTLGTKTNEQFF.

This clonotype was recorded only once. The rearrangement uses TRBV27 and TRBJ1-2; TRBD1 aligns across 7 bases. The CDR3 has 14 residues. V lost 3 bases and J lost 4; bases outside the gene matches: 5. Germline values: CDR1 MNHEY, CDR2 SMNVEV (reference sequence). The CDR3 loop is CASSLDGTVYGYTF. The CDR3 bases are TGTGCCAGCAGTTTGGACGGGACAGTCTATGGCTACACCTTC.

This clonotype was detected many times. This chain uses TRBV2 with TRBJ2-5; a weak D match, TRBD1 (5 bases). V was clipped by 3 bases and J by 1 base, with 12 bases between them. Germline CDR1 and CDR2: SNHLY and FYNNEI. The CDR3 consists of 15 residues. CDR3 nucleotide sequence: TGTGCCAGCAGTGACCCCAGGGCTATCCAAGAGACCCAGTACTTC. Translation gives CASSDPRAIQETQYF. The full variable domain, with the rest looked up from reference TRBV2 and TRBJ2-5, is EPEVTQTPSHQVTQMGQEVILRCVPISNHLYFYWYRQILGQKVEFLVSFYNNEISEKSEIFDDQFSVERPDGSNFTLKIRSTKLEDSAMYFCASSDPRAIQETQYFGPGTRLLVL.

The sample holds many counts of this clonotype. The V and J genes are TRBV15 and TRBJ2-5, with D unresolved. The CDR3 has 15 amino acids. Per germline, CDR1 LNHNV and CDR2 YYDKDF (reference sequence). V lost 0 bases to trimming and J lost 3 bases, with 11 bases between them. For the CDR3, the DNA is TGTGCCACCAGCAGAGAGATTCGCGCGGAAGAGACCCAGTACTTC. Protein sequence: CATSREIRAEETQYF.

This clonotype was observed many times. The chain uses TRBV28 and TRBJ1-2; a possible D gene is TRBD1 (5 bases). V was pared by 4 bases and J by 2 bases, with 14 bases between. Germline CDR1 MDHEN, CDR2 SYDVKM. The CDR3 length is 15 residues. In DNA form, the CDR3 reads TGTGCCAGCAGTTCCCCAGTTGGGGCAAACTATGGCTACACCTTC. Residues: CASSSPVGANYGYTF.

This clonotype was recorded at least ten times. The V and J genes are TRBV11-2 and TRBJ2-7; 7 bases fit TRBD1. The CDR3 sequence is 15 residues long. With 2 bases clipped from V and 3 bases from J, the junction kept 7 bases outside the gene matches. The V gene's germline CDR1 is SGHAT and CDR2 FQNNGV. In nucleotides, the CDR3 is TGTGCCAGCAGCTTAATTATCAGGGACAGCTACGAGCAGTACTTC. Residues: CASSLIIRDSYEQYF.

This clonotype was detected a few times. The chain couples TRBV6-5 to TRBJ1-1; TRBD1 matches at 11 bases. The CDR3 spans 19 residues. Germline V gene lookup returns CDR1 MNHEY and CDR2 SVGAGI. V shed 0 bases, J shed 3 bases, and the junction held 12 bases outside the gene matches. The CDR3 nucleotides are TGTGCCAGCAGTTACTCGCCCGGGACAGGGGGAATTGAGGACACTGAAGCTTTCTTT. The encoded protein is CASSYSPGTGGIEDTEAFF.

This chain links TRBV27 with TRBJ2-3; D is unresolved. The germline V gene has CDR1 MNHEY and CDR2 SMNVEV (reference sequence). V was clipped by 5 bases and J by 0 bases, with 9 bases between them. The CDR3 length is 14 residues. This chain's CDR3 is CASSPFPSTDTQYF. CDR3 nucleotide sequence: TGTGCCAGCAGTCCATTCCCCAGCACAGATACGCAGTATTTT.

In this sample, this clonotype turned up many times. This chain joins TRBV2 and TRBJ1-2; the match to TRBD1 covers 8 bases. Germline assignment: CDR1 SNHLY and CDR2 FYNNEI. The CDR3 is 14 residues long. Unmatched junction bases numbered 7, after V lost 5 bases and J lost 5 bases. The CDR3: CASSLQGEVYGYTF. CDR3 bases: TGTGCCAGCAGTTTACAGGGGGAAGTTTATGGCTACACCTTC. Full variable domain (remainder filled in from reference TRBV2 and TRBJ1-2): EPEVTQTPSHQVTQMGQEVILRCVPISNHLYFYWYRQILGQKVEFLVSFYNNEISEKSEIFDDQFSVERPDGSNFTLKIRSTKLEDSAMYFCASSLQGEVYGYTFGSGTRLTVV.